The rows below give T cell receptor beta chains drawn from one sample of a study of blood T cell repertoires in COVID-19. Repertoires were generated with immunoSEQ multiplex PCR, while TCRdb's copy carries only in-frame clones and drops some. The table records a few hundred thousand clones, 80% to 90% of them present only once. The specimen sequenced was peripheral blood. The origin of the receptors is a man between 45 and 60 years old with acute or convalescent COVID-19. Both conserved end residues are part of each CDR3. Fields, in order: D gene, CDR3 length, clone size, V gene, J gene, CDR3 DNA, CDR3 protein. The D gene is left open where the match is weak. Size is stated for part of the rows, as once, few or many counts, or as a class when the clone is expanded.

D: -
length: 16
size: -
V: TRBV27
J: TRBJ1-6
DNA: TGTGCCAGCAGTAACCATGGACAGCCCTATAATTCACCCCTCCACTTT
CDR3: CASSNHGQPYNSPLHF

D: -
length: 12
size: -
V: TRBV18
J: TRBJ1-1
DNA: TGTGCCAGCTCAGTCATCAACACTGAAGCTTTCTTT
CDR3: CASSVINTEAFF

D: -
length: 15
size: once
V: TRBV11-2
J: TRBJ2-7
DNA: TGTGCCAGCACACGTGGGACATCGAGCTCCTACGAGCAGTACTTC
CDR3: CASTRGTSSSYEQYF

D: TRBD1
length: 13
size: -
V: TRBV20-1
J: TRBJ1-2
DNA: TGCAGTGCTAGTGGGACAGGGGGAGGTGGCTACACCTTC
CDR3: CSASGTGGGGYTF

D: -
length: 13
size: -
V: TRBV10-2
J: TRBJ1-2
DNA: TGCGCCAGCAGTGATTTCTCTAACTATGGCTACACCTTC
CDR3: CASSDFSNYGYTF

D: -
length: 15
size: -
V: TRBV18
J: TRBJ1-1
DNA: TGTGCCAGCTCACCACCCCGATTAGCGAACACTGAAGCTTTCTTT
CDR3: CASSPPRLANTEAFF

D: -
length: 15
size: -
V: TRBV5-1
J: TRBJ2-5
DNA: TGCGCCAGCAGCTGGGGACACAGCGACCAAGAGACCCAGTACTTC
CDR3: CASSWGHSDQETQYF

D: TRBD1
length: 14
size: once
V: TRBV30
J: TRBJ1-1
DNA: TGTGCCTGGAGTGTACGGGACAGAAGCACTGAAGCTTTCTTT
CDR3: CAWSVRDRSTEAFF

D: -
length: 16
size: -
V: TRBV19
J: TRBJ1-3
DNA: TGTGCCAGTAGTAGCGGTCAGTGGAGCTCTGGAAACACCATATATTTT
CDR3: CASSSGQWSSGNTIYF

D: TRBD2
length: 17
size: -
V: TRBV9
J: TRBJ2-1
DNA: TGTGCCAGCAGCGGCACCGGGACTAGCGAAACCTACAATGAGCAGTTCTTC
CDR3: CASSGTGTSETYNEQFF

D: -
length: 14
size: once
V: TRBV5-1
J: TRBJ1-1
DNA: TGCGCCAGCAGCTTGGTGTGGGGAGACACTGAAGCTTTCTTT
CDR3: CASSLVWGDTEAFF

D: -
length: 15
size: once
V: TRBV5-1
J: TRBJ1-2
DNA: TGCGCCAGCAGCTTGGAGGCGGGGGCGCGCTATGGCTACACCTTC
CDR3: CASSLEAGARYGYTF

D: TRBD1
length: 18
size: -
V: TRBV7-3
J: TRBJ2-6
DNA: TGTGCCAGCAGCTTCGCGGACAGGGCGCACTCTGGGGCCAACGTCCTGACTTTC
CDR3: CASSFADRAHSGANVLTF

D: TRBD1
length: 15
size: -
V: TRBV7-2
J: TRBJ1-2
DNA: TGTGCCAGCAGCTTAGGTCCCGACAGGGGCTATGGCTACACCTTC
CDR3: CASSLGPDRGYGYTF

D: -
length: 13
size: few
V: TRBV11-2
J: TRBJ1-2
DNA: TGTGCCAGCAGCTTAGACAGGAACTATGGCTACACCTTC
CDR3: CASSLDRNYGYTF

D: TRBD1
length: 15
size: -
V: TRBV12-5
J: TRBJ2-2
DNA: TGTGCTAGTGGTCCGCGTAGACAGGGCACCGGGGAGCTGTTTTTT
CDR3: CASGPRRQGTGELFF

D: TRBD1
length: 12
size: -
V: TRBV27
J: TRBJ1-1
DNA: TGTGCCAGCCTTGACAGGGGGTCGGTAGCTTTCTTT
CDR3: CASLDRGSVAFF

D: -
length: 11
size: -
V: TRBV6-5
J: TRBJ1-1
DNA: TGTGCCAGCAGGGGGAGGGGCGAAGCTTTCTTT
CDR3: CASRGRGEAFF

D: -
length: 14
size: -
V: TRBV5-4
J: TRBJ1-1
DNA: TGTGCCAGCAGCTTGGGAGGGCGAGACACTGAAGCTTTCTTT
CDR3: CASSLGGRDTEAFF

D: TRBD1
length: 15
size: few
V: TRBV6-5
J: TRBJ2-2
DNA: TGTGCCAGCAGTAGGGACAGTCCGAACACCGGGGAGCTGTTTTTT
CDR3: CASSRDSPNTGELFF

D: -
length: 12
size: -
V: TRBV28
J: TRBJ1-1
DNA: TGTGCCAGCAGTTTACAGCCCTCTAGAGCTTTCTTT
CDR3: CASSLQPSRAFF

D: -
length: 15
size: -
V: TRBV5-1
J: TRBJ1-1
DNA: TGCGCCAGCAGCTCTAACCGCGATTTGAACACTGAAGCTTTCTTT
CDR3: CASSSNRDLNTEAFF

D: TRBD1
length: 15
size: -
V: TRBV30
J: TRBJ1-5
DNA: TGTGCCTGGAGCCCCGAGACAGGGCCCAATCAGCCCCAGCATTTT
CDR3: CAWSPETGPNQPQHF

D: TRBD1
length: 16
size: -
V: TRBV6-1
J: TRBJ1-3
DNA: TGTGCCAGCAGTGTCTGGGGACAGGGATCTGGAAACACCATATATTTT
CDR3: CASSVWGQGSGNTIYF

D: TRBD1
length: 16
size: -
V: TRBV28
J: TRBJ1-2
DNA: TGTGCCAGCAGTCCACCGGGACAGAGATTTAACTATGGCTACACCTTC
CDR3: CASSPPGQRFNYGYTF

D: -
length: 17
size: -
V: TRBV5-6
J: TRBJ1-6
DNA: TGTGCCAGCAGCTTAAGCCTCACAGGAATCTATAATTCACCCCTCCACTTT
CDR3: CASSLSLTGIYNSPLHF

D: -
length: 12
size: once
V: TRBV5-1
J: TRBJ1-2
DNA: TGCGCCAGCAGCGCGGGGGTCACCGGCTACACCTTC
CDR3: CASSAGVTGYTF

D: -
length: 13
size: -
V: TRBV5-5
J: TRBJ1-4
DNA: TGTGCCAGCAGCTTTCAGGGTAATGAAAAACTGTTTTTT
CDR3: CASSFQGNEKLFF

D: -
length: 15
size: -
V: TRBV10-1
J: TRBJ1-5
DNA: TGCGCCAGCAGTGAGACGGGGGGGCTTGATCAGCCCCAGCATTTT
CDR3: CASSETGGLDQPQHF

D: TRBD1
length: 14
size: -
V: TRBV6-6
J: TRBJ1-2
DNA: TGTGCCAGCAGACCGACAGGGTCTAACTATGGCTACACCTTC
CDR3: CASRPTGSNYGYTF

D: -
length: 15
size: -
V: TRBV6-5
J: TRBJ1-1
DNA: TGTGCCAGCAAGTCTCACAATTCGATGAACACTGAAGCTTTCTTT
CDR3: CASKSHNSMNTEAFF

D: TRBD1
length: 14
size: -
V: TRBV6-5
J: TRBJ1-3
DNA: TGTGCCAGCAGGGACAGGGTTACTGGAAACACCATATATTTT
CDR3: CASRDRVTGNTIYF

D: TRBD1
length: 15
size: -
V: TRBV5-1
J: TRBJ2-3
DNA: TGCGCCAGCAGCCTACAGGGGTTTGAGACAGATACGCAGTATTTT
CDR3: CASSLQGFETDTQYF

D: TRBD2
length: 15
size: -
V: TRBV5-4
J: TRBJ2-7
DNA: TGTGCCAGCAGCTTGGTTCTAGCGGGCGGGGGGGAGCAGTACTTC
CDR3: CASSLVLAGGGEQYF

D: TRBD1
length: 16
size: -
V: TRBV19
J: TRBJ2-7
DNA: TGTGCCAGTAGTATAGATCGGACAGGGGGTGTCCACGAGCAGTACTTC
CDR3: CASSIDRTGGVHEQYF

D: TRBD1
length: 16
size: -
V: TRBV5-1
J: TRBJ1-2
DNA: TGCGCCAGCAGCAGTAAAGGGACAGGGGCGAACTATGGCTACACCTTC
CDR3: CASSSKGTGANYGYTF

D: TRBD1
length: 14
size: many
V: TRBV9
J: TRBJ2-7
DNA: TGTGCCAGCAGCGTAGCATACAGGGGTTCCGAGCAGTACTTC
CDR3: CASSVAYRGSEQYF

D: -
length: 13
size: -
V: TRBV10-3
J: TRBJ2-7
DNA: TGTGCCATCAGTGTCCGAGAATTTTACGAGCAGTACTTC
CDR3: CAISVREFYEQYF

D: -
length: 12
size: -
V: TRBV6-5
J: TRBJ2-5
DNA: TGTGCCACCACAGGCTTCCAAGAGACCCAGTACTTC
CDR3: CATTGFQETQYF

D: TRBD1
length: 15
size: -
V: TRBV19
J: TRBJ1-2
DNA: TGTGCCACTACCTCCGGGACAGGGAATTTACATGGCTACACCTTC
CDR3: CATTSGTGNLHGYTF

D: -
length: 12
size: -
V: TRBV29-1
J: TRBJ1-2
DNA: TGCAGCGTTGAAAAACAGGGATATGGCTACACCTTC
CDR3: CSVEKQGYGYTF

D: TRBD1
length: 14
size: few
V: TRBV2
J: TRBJ2-1
DNA: TGTGCCAGCAGGGGGACAGGGGGATACAATGAGCAGTTCTTC
CDR3: CASRGTGGYNEQFF

D: TRBD1
length: 13
size: -
V: TRBV18
J: TRBJ1-5
DNA: TGTGCCAGCTCACCGAACAGGGGTCAGCCCCAGCATTTT
CDR3: CASSPNRGQPQHF

D: TRBD1
length: 14
size: -
V: TRBV5-1
J: TRBJ2-7
DNA: TGCGCCAGCAGCTTGACAGGGGAAGGTTACGAGCAGTACTTC
CDR3: CASSLTGEGYEQYF

D: -
length: 14
size: -
V: TRBV27
J: TRBJ2-7
DNA: TGTGCCAGCACCACCTCAGCCAGGGTCCACGAGCAGTACTTC
CDR3: CASTTSARVHEQYF

D: -
length: 15
size: -
V: TRBV30
J: TRBJ1-1
DNA: TGTGCCTGGAGTCGACCTGTGGCGGGGACCACTGAAGCTTTCTTT
CDR3: CAWSRPVAGTTEAFF

D: -
length: 13
size: -
V: TRBV5-6
J: TRBJ1-2
DNA: TGTGCCAGCAGCTTGGCCGCGGGGCTGCGCTACACCTTC
CDR3: CASSLAAGLRYTF

D: -
length: 14
size: -
V: TRBV7-9
J: TRBJ2-4
DNA: TGTGCCAGCAGCGTCCAGTCTGGCAAAAACATTCAGTACTTC
CDR3: CASSVQSGKNIQYF

D: -
length: 19
size: -
V: TRBV27
J: TRBJ1-2
DNA: TGTGCCAGCAGCTCCACCACCTATCCTACCAGAACAGGCCGGGGGGGCTACACCTTC
CDR3: CASSSTTYPTRTGRGGYTF

D: -
length: 13
size: -
V: TRBV30
J: TRBJ1-1
DNA: TGTGCCTATACTTACTACCGGGATGGTGAAGCTTTCTTT
CDR3: CAYTYYRDGEAFF

D: -
length: 13
size: -
V: TRBV6-4
J: TRBJ1-2
DNA: TGTGCCAGCAGTACCAGGGTTTGGAGTGGCTACACCTTC
CDR3: CASSTRVWSGYTF

D: -
length: 14
size: -
V: TRBV7-8
J: TRBJ1-1
DNA: TGTGCCAGCAGCTTCAGTCTCCAGGGCACTGAAGCTTTCTTT
CDR3: CASSFSLQGTEAFF

D: -
length: 15
size: once
V: TRBV14
J: TRBJ2-7
DNA: TGTGCCAGCAGCCGCGGTCGACAGGATTGGGCGGAACAGTACTTC
CDR3: CASSRGRQDWAEQYF

D: -
length: 13
size: -
V: TRBV11-1
J: TRBJ2-5
DNA: TGTGCCAGCAGCAGACAGGCCCGGGAGACCCAGTACTTC
CDR3: CASSRQARETQYF

D: -
length: 14
size: -
V: TRBV2
J: TRBJ1-5
DNA: TGTGCCAGCAGTCTACCCGGACAGCATCAGCCCCAGCATTTT
CDR3: CASSLPGQHQPQHF

D: TRBD1
length: 12
size: -
V: TRBV12-3/TRBV12-4
J: TRBJ2-5
DNA: TGTGCCAGCAGTACAGGGGGAGAGACCCAGTACTTC
CDR3: CASSTGGETQYF

D: -
length: 14
size: -
V: TRBV9
J: TRBJ1-1
DNA: TGTGCCAGCAGCGTAGGGAACAGTCGCACTGAAGCTTTCTTT
CDR3: CASSVGNSRTEAFF